Listed below are T cell receptor beta chains from one sample, sequenced in a study of a mutant IDH1 vaccine in newly diagnosed glioma. TCRdb's copy holds only in-frame clones and misses some; the assay was immunoSEQ multiplex PCR. The sample contains under 70,000 clones, around 80% of which appear only once. Antigen specificity for these receptors is unknown. The starting material was PBMCs, obtained from a glioma patient whose treatment included an IDH1 peptide vaccine. The origin of the receptors is a woman between 45 and 65 years old with glioma. Both conserved end residues are part of each CDR3. D genes are given only for firm matches.

V	J	D	CDR3
TRBV19	TRBJ2-7	NA	CASTTGGSYEQYF
TRBV27	TRBJ1-1	TRBD1	CASRQGGMNTEAFF
TRBV19	TRBJ1-5	NA	CASSTGLGPQHF
TRBV10-1	TRBJ2-1	NA	CASSESRIGFSYNEQFF
TRBV6-1	TRBJ1-2	NA	CASSPGPATYGYTF
TRBV11-3	TRBJ2-7	TRBD2	CASSWGGVYEQYF
TRBV18	TRBJ2-1	TRBD2	CASAGDSYNEQFF
TRBV4-1	TRBJ2-3	NA	CASSQDLGINTQYF
TRBV6-1	TRBJ2-7	TRBD2	CASSELAGGPYEQYF
TRBV30	TRBJ2-1	TRBD1	CALDATGSYNEQFF
TRBV5-4	TRBJ2-3	NA	CASHSRGRGADTQYF
TRBV18	TRBJ1-5	TRBD1	CASSPSGTGSNQPQHF
TRBV7-2	TRBJ2-1	NA	CASSTTGSSYNEQFF
TRBV29-1	TRBJ1-4	NA	CSVVGATNEKLFF
TRBV30	TRBJ1-1	NA	CAGMNTEAFF
TRBV5-4	TRBJ2-7	NA	CASSRYGTAGYEQYF
TRBV5-1	TRBJ2-7	TRBD2	CASSLVTGGYEQYF
TRBV7-9	TRBJ1-6	NA	CASSGQINSPLHF
TRBV19	TRBJ1-3	NA	CASSRLFSGNTIYF
TRBV7-3	TRBJ2-3	TRBD1	CASSQGTADTQYF
TRBV5-5	TRBJ1-1	NA	CASSLDFADTEAFF
TRBV7-9	TRBJ1-1	NA	CASSPTTEAFF
TRBV29-1	TRBJ2-5	TRBD2	CSGGLAGTETQYF
TRBV4-3	TRBJ2-1	TRBD2	CASTYQGGTSGEVMNEQFF
TRBV5-1	TRBJ2-5	NA	CASSLDSGTYQETQYF
TRBV27	TRBJ1-1	NA	CASSLMMNTEAFF
TRBV29-1	TRBJ1-4	NA	CSGGGTNEKLFF
TRBV4-3	TRBJ2-7	TRBD1	CASSLRTGSSYEQYF
TRBV19	TRBJ1-6	TRBD1	CASNPQGANSPLHF
TRBV4-3	TRBJ2-1	NA	CASSQGGDYNEQFF
TRBV6-1	TRBJ1-1	TRBD1	CASKGGGLNTEAFF
TRBV7-7	TRBJ1-4	NA	CASSRTSNEKLFF
TRBV5-1	TRBJ2-7	NA	CASSLVELSSYEQYF
TRBV5-1	TRBJ2-7	NA	CASGVTGHYEQYF
TRBV30	TRBJ2-5	NA	CAWSNLVGGQQETQYF
TRBV27	TRBJ2-7	NA	CASSPRSGYEQYF